These T cell receptor beta chains were read from a single sample in a study of T cell repertoires in cytomegalovirus infection. TCRdb called the reads again in MiXCR, with one record for every CDR3 protein. The sample lists about 890,000 distinct CDR3 sequences; more than 25% were seen once. These receptors have no known antigen. The sequences come from cultured CD8+ T cells from PBMCs, collected from culture after CMV antigen stimulation. The source is a human donor in good health (CMV status not recorded). Some clones in this sample may be carry-over from other donors' samples. Both conserved end residues are part of each CDR3. D genes are given only for firm matches.

D gene	V gene	J gene	CDR3 protein
-	TRBV27	TRBJ2-7	CASKRSNEQYF
-	TRBV7-2	TRBJ1-2	CASSLGTGGDYGYTF
-	TRBV12-3/TRBV12-4	TRBJ1-4	CTSRKGNEKLFF
-	TRBV13	TRBJ1-5	CASSLDRRQPQHF
-	TRBV28	TRBJ1-2	CASSLSTGTSGSYTF
-	TRBV29-1	TRBJ2-1	CSVTLVGQPYNEQFF
-	TRBV6-1	TRBJ2-2	CASRPGYTGELFF
-	TRBV4-1	TRBJ1-2	CASSQDILVDWGYGYTF
-	TRBV28	TRBJ1-6	CASSLPGGSSYNSPLHF
TRBD1	TRBV14	TRBJ2-5	CASSRLTGGQETQYF
-	TRBV5-1	TRBJ2-3	CASSLTGVFTISTDTQYF
-	TRBV7-9	TRBJ2-7	CASSSHRQPSSSYEQYF
TRBD1	TRBV12-3/TRBV12-4	TRBJ2-1	CASRAGQGEYNEQFF
-	TRBV7-6	TRBJ1-4	CAITIRDGREKLFF
-	TRBV7-6	TRBJ2-5	CASSTFLGLKGTQYF
TRBD1	TRBV7-6	TRBJ1-1	CASSLVRGTAYMNTEAFF
TRBD1	TRBV7-8	TRBJ1-1	CASSPQDRIYAEAFF
-	TRBV19	TRBJ2-1	CASSIDRNSYNEQFF
-	TRBV4-1	TRBJ1-5	CASSQDGQNSNQPQHF
TRBD2	TRBV4-1	TRBJ2-1	CASSQDPLTAGGNYNEQFF
TRBD1	TRBV7-6	TRBJ2-1	CASSSWTGGVRHNEQFF
-	TRBV10-3	TRBJ2-1	CAISGEYNEQFF
-	TRBV29-1	TRBJ1-1	CSVPLLPRVSRTEAFF
-	TRBV9	TRBJ2-3	CASSVGTGPTQYF
TRBD2	TRBV9	TRBJ2-3	CASSVVSGGYTDTQYF
TRBD1	TRBV4-3	TRBJ2-2	CASSPAPGQGNTGELFF
TRBD1	TRBV12-3/TRBV12-4	TRBJ2-4	CASSTKVGDRQKAKNIQYF
TRBD2	TRBV12-3/TRBV12-4	TRBJ2-3	CASSLLAGDTDTQYF
-	TRBV7-6	TRBJ1-1	CASSLSADLYAEAFF
-	TRBV11-2	TRBJ1-5	CASSLAPSYQPQHF
-	TRBV27	TRBJ1-5	CASSPKGGGDQPQHF
-	TRBV7-6	TRBJ1-2	CASSAPYSDGYTF
TRBD1	TRBV7-8	TRBJ2-2	CASSYRGLNTGELFF
-	TRBV15	TRBJ1-1	CATSASLGTTEAFF
-	TRBV10-3	TRBJ1-6	CAISGGRQIHNSPLHF
-	TRBV7-8	TRBJ1-2	CASSLNRAGTRITYGYTF
-	TRBV27	TRBJ1-5	CASIQGQPRPQPQHF
TRBD2	TRBV7-2	TRBJ2-3	CASSLVGTSGGFPDTQYF
TRBD1	TRBV4-1	TRBJ2-1	CASSHLTGSSYNEQFF
TRBD1	TRBV11-2	TRBJ2-1	CASSLNWDRKYNEQFF
-	TRBV6-1	TRBJ1-1	CASSYMGDEAFF
-	TRBV28	TRBJ2-5	CASRLAEETQYF
TRBD1	TRBV24-1	TRBJ1-2	CATSGQGPLGGGYTF
-	TRBV28	TRBJ2-1	CVSRVGSSYNEQFF
TRBD1	TRBV7-2	TRBJ1-2	CASNAGGQGIYGYTF
TRBD2	TRBV10-3	TRBJ2-1	CAISDYFSGGPYNEQFF
-	TRBV7-9	TRBJ1-2	CASRPEGRALGPNYGYTF